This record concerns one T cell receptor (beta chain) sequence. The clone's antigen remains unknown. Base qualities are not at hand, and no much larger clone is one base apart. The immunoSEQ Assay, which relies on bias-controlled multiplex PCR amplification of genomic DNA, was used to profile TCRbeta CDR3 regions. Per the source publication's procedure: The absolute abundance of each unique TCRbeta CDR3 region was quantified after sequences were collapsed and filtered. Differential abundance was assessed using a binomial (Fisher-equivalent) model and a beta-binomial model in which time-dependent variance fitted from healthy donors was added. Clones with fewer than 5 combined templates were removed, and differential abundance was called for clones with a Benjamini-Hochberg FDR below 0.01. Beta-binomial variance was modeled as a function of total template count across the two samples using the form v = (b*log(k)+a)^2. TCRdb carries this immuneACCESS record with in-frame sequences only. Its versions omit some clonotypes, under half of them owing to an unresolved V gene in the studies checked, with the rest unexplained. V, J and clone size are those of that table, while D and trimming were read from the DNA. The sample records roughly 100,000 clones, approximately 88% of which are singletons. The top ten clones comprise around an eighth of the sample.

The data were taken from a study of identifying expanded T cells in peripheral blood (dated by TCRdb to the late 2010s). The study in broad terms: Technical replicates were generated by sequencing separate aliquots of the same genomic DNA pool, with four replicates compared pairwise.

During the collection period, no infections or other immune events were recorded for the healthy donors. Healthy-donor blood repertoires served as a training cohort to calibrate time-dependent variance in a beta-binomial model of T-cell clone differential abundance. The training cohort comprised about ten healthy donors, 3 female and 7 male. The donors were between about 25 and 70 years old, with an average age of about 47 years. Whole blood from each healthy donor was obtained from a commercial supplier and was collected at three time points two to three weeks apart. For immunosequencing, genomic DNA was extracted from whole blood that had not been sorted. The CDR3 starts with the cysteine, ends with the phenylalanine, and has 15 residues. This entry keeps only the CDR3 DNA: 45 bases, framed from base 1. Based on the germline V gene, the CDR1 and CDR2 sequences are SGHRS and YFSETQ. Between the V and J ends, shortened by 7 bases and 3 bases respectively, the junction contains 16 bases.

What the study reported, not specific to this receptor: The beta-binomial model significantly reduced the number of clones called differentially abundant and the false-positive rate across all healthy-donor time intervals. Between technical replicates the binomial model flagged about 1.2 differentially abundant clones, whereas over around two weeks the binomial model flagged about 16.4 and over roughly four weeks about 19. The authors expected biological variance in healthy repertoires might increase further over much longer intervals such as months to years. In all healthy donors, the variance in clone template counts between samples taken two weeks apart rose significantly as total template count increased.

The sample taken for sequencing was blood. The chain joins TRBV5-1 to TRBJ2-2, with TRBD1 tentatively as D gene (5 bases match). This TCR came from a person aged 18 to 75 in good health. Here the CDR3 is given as CASGLGEADTGELFF. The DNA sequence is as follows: TGCGCCAGCGGCCTAGGGGAAGCCGACACCGGGGAGCTGTTTTTT.